These T cell receptor beta chains were read from a single sample in a study of tumor-infiltrating lymphocytes in localized non-small cell lung cancer. The repertoire was sequenced with immunoSEQ multiplex PCR; TCRdb's copy has only in-frame clones and lacks some. Here the sample spans 20,000 to 25,000 clones, around 62% being singletons. Sequenced sample: lung tumor tissue. The receptors shown here come from a human donor with non-small cell lung cancer. The conserved cysteine and the conserved F or W are not part of the CDR3 here.

V: TRBV30; J: TRBJ1-4; CDR3: AWSPLGGTGEKLF
V: TRBV27; J: TRBJ2-1; CDR3: ASSSQGLAAYNEQF
V: TRBV27; J: TRBJ2-7; CDR3: ASSLLPPQGDSGRTYEQY
V: TRBV6-1; J: TRBJ2-2; CDR3: ARDGRGLGTGELF
V: TRBV11-2; J: TRBJ2-1; CDR3: ASSLGADEQF
V: TRBV5-1; J: TRBJ2-1; CDR3: ASSLRSIGTGETNEQF
V: TRBV4-1; J: TRBJ2-7; CDR3: ASSRRTSGRAPYEQY
V: TRBV18; J: TRBJ2-7; CDR3: ASSGTSGYEQY
V: TRBV6-4; J: TRBJ2-1; CDR3: ASSRASGRHNEQF
V: TRBV6-4; J: TRBJ2-3; CDR3: ASSDGGGPADTQY
V: TRBV7-9; J: TRBJ2-7; CDR3: ASSPRLAGRHEQY
V: TRBV2; J: TRBJ2-5; CDR3: ASSGLAGGEETQY
V: TRBV19; J: TRBJ1-1; CDR3: ASRSIVNTEAF
V: TRBV19; J: TRBJ2-1; CDR3: ASSGFSGFYNEQF
V: TRBV5-4; J: TRBJ2-7; CDR3: ASSAPGRKRDEQY
V: TRBV6-6; J: TRBJ1-1; CDR3: ASSHQGADTEAF
V: TRBV2; J: TRBJ1-5; CDR3: ASRDTQSQPQH
V: TRBV9; J: TRBJ2-1; CDR3: ASSVGGREANEQF
V: TRBV9; J: TRBJ1-2; CDR3: ASSATGTGYGYT
V: TRBV6-1; J: TRBJ1-5; CDR3: ASTGALNQPQH
V: TRBV5-1; J: TRBJ2-5; CDR3: ASSLTGVQETQY
V: TRBV29-1; J: TRBJ2-3; CDR3: SGEGLADSTDTQY
V: TRBV6-5; J: TRBJ1-1; CDR3: ASTPGGPTFEAF
V: TRBV6-1; J: TRBJ1-5; CDR3: ASRWGGGNQPQH
V: TRBV5-6; J: TRBJ1-1; CDR3: ASSLASFGRYTEAF
V: TRBV10-3; J: TRBJ2-7; CDR3: ASSELGQGKYEQY
V: TRBV6-1; J: TRBJ2-7; CDR3: ASSGLAGEHEQY
V: TRBV7-9; J: TRBJ2-5; CDR3: ASSPTGTGEETQY
V: TRBV9; J: TRBJ2-1; CDR3: ASSADPLPNNYNEQF
V: TRBV5-4; J: TRBJ2-7; CDR3: ASSLDRGLYEQY
V: TRBV18; J: TRBJ1-5; CDR3: ASSPDLNQPQH